These 16 T cell receptor beta chains share one sample of origin, sequenced in a study of patients with pleural tuberculosis. TCRdb reprocessed the reads via MiXCR and lists one record per CDR3 protein. In the table there are 25,000 to 30,000 distinct CDR3 sequences, 15% to 20% of which are singletons. Sequencing used peripheral blood. The receptors shown here come from a human donor with pleural tuberculosis.

The V and J genes are TRBV7-2 and TRBJ2-1; D is possibly TRBD1 (6 bases). V lost 1 base and J 5 bases, leaving 9 bases between the germline ends. There are 14 residues in the CDR3. CDR1 SGHTA and CDR2 FQGNSA come from the germline V gene. DNA for the CDR3: TGTGCCAGCAGCTTAGATCGGACAGACAATGAGCAGTTCTTC. This translates into CASSLDRTDNEQFF.

For this clonotype: A read error is possible here, since a much larger clone lies one base away. The chain employs TRBV30 and TRBJ2-1, with a possible D match to TRBD1 (5 bases). The CDR3 loop spans 11 amino acids. Per germline, CDR1 GTSNPN and CDR2 SVGIG (reference sequence). In nucleotides, the CDR3 is TGTGCCTGGACTCAAGGGGATGAGCAGTTGTTC. It specifies CAWTQGDEQLF.

This clonotype was seen repeatedly, ten times or more. The rearrangement uses TRBV11-1 and TRBJ1-1; TRBD1 matches 8 bases. CDR1 and CDR2 (germline): SGHAT, FQDESV (reference sequence). Trimming removed 2 bases from V and 4 bases from J; junction bases left unmatched: 6. CDR3 length equals 15 residues. The CDR3 DNA is TGTGCCAGCAGCTTACTACCGACAGGGGCCACTGAAGCTTTCTTT. Translated: CASSLLPTGATEAFF.

This clonotype has at least ten counts. J is TRBJ2-1 and V is TRBV11-2, with TRBD2 identical over 8 bases. The V segment lost 1 base and the J segment 0 bases; nucleotides outside the gene matches: 2. The CDR3 covers 16 residues. Germline V lookup: CDR1 SGHAT, CDR2 FQNNGV. CDR3 region: CASSLGSGSSYNEQFF. The CDR3 DNA sequence: TGTGCCAGCAGCTTAGGGAGCGGGAGCTCCTACAATGAGCAGTTCTTC.

This clonotype was seen ten or more times. The rearrangement links TRBV7-9 to TRBJ2-7, with TRBD1 matching 8 bases. There are 14 residues in the CDR3. CDR1 and CDR2 (germline): SEHNR, FQNEAQ (reference sequence). The V gene end was trimmed by 5 bases and the J gene end by 1 base; junction bases not matched to a gene: 4. Written as DNA, the CDR3 is TGTGCCAGCAGCGCCCGACAGGGGTCCTACGAGCAGTACTTC. Its translation: CASSARQGSYEQYF.

This clonotype was counted at least ten times. The rearrangement links TRBV2 to TRBJ1-1; weak D call: TRBD1 (5 bases). V was shortened by 6 bases and J by 3 bases, with 5 bases between the two germline ends. The CDR3 extends over 11 amino acids. The germline CDR1 and CDR2 sequences are SNHLY and FYNNEI. DNA of the CDR3: TGTGCCAGCAGGGGGGACACTGAAGCTTTCTTT. The encoded protein is CASRGDTEAFF.

This clonotype has a count of ten or more. CDR3 in DNA: TGTGCCAGCAGTTCGGGGACAGCCCCGCCTGGGGCCAACGTCCTGACTTTC. Its translation is CASSSGTAPPGANVLTF. The chain is built from TRBV27 and TRBJ2-6; TRBD1 matches 7 bases. There are 17 residues in the CDR3. The germline V gene has CDR1 MNHEY and CDR2 SMNVEV (reference sequence). The junction had 8 bases not matched to a gene; V was cut back by 4 bases and J by 2 bases.

This clonotype was recorded many times. This rearrangement joins TRBV6-4 to TRBJ2-3; D is uncertain. This CDR3 is built from 15 residues. The V end lost 3 bases, the J end lost 0 bases, and 10 bases lay between the germline ends. Germline CDR1 is MRHNA and CDR2 is SNTAGT. This CDR3 reads CASSESKGSTDTQYF. CDR3 DNA sequence: TGTGCCAGCAGTGAGAGTAAGGGCAGCACAGATACGCAGTATTTT.

This clonotype has at least ten counts. This chain joins TRBV6-2 or TRBV6-3 and TRBJ1-2; no clear D. Germline CDR1 and CDR2: MNHEY and SVGEGT. V was shortened by 2 bases and J by 2 bases, with 12 bases between the two germline ends. There are 15 residues in the CDR3. In DNA form, the CDR3 reads TGTGCCAGCAGTTACGTGGGTCGGAACAACTATGGCTACACCTTC. Protein sequence: CASSYVGRNNYGYTF.

This clonotype occurred many times. The chain uses TRBV24-1 and TRBJ1-2; no firm D call. The CDR3 consists of 16 residues. Germline CDR1 reads KGHDR; CDR2 reads SFDVKD. V lost 5 bases to trimming and J lost 0 bases, with 15 bases between them. In nucleotides, the CDR3 is TGTGCCACCAGTGCCCCCGACGGACGAGCTAACTATGGCTACACCTTC. This encodes CATSAPDGRANYGYTF.

This clonotype was observed at least ten times. The gene calls are TRBV28 and TRBJ1-2; weak D call: TRBD1 (6 bases). Trimming removed 2 bases at V and 6 bases at J, with 13 bases between. CDR3 size: 14 residues. Germline V gives CDR1 MDHEN, CDR2 SYDVKM. For the CDR3, the DNA is TGTGCCAGCAGTTTAGAAAGGGCAGGGGATGGCTACACCTTC. As protein: CASSLERAGDGYTF.

Note on this clonotype: This clone may be a read error of a much larger clone one base away. The chain recombines TRBV29-1 with TRBJ2-5, with a weak D call TRBD2 (6 bases). Trimming left V 5 bases short and J 4 bases short, with 20 bases between. Germline loops: CDR1 SQVTM, CDR2 ANQGSEA. CDR3 size: 15 residues. The CDR3 reads CSVLGKPGEGETQYF. The CDR3 nucleotides read TGCAGCGTTCTAGGGAAACCGGGGGAAGGAGAGACCCAGTACTTC.

This clonotype was seen a handful of times. This may stem from a read error, because a much larger clone lies one nucleotide away. The chain uses TRBV29-1 and TRBJ1-1; no reliable D call. The CDR3 has 13 residues. CDR1 and CDR2 from the germline V gene are SQVTM and ANQGSEA. Between the trimmed V and J ends, which lost 3 bases and 1 base, there was a span of 9 bases. The CDR3 sequence: CSVDQAENTEAFF. The CDR3 DNA sequence: TGCAGCGTTGATCAGGCAGAGAACACTGAAGCTTTCTTT.

This clonotype was seen many times. The chain has TRBV7-9 and TRBJ2-7; D gene uncertain. Trimming took 2 bases from V and 5 from J, leaving 4 bases between them. Germline V CDR1 and CDR2: SEHNR, FQNEAQ (reference sequence). The CDR3 spans 11 residues. CDR3 amino acids: CASSLTDEQYF. CDR3 DNA: TGTGCCAGCAGCTTAACCGACGAGCAGTACTTC. The whole variable domain, filled in from reference TRBV7-9 and TRBJ2-7, reads DTGVSQNPRHKITKRGQNVTFRCDPISEHNRLYWYRQTLGQGPEFLTYFQNEAQLEKSRLLSDRFSAERPKGSFSTLEIQRTEQGDSAMYLCASSLTDEQYFGPGTRLTVT.

This clonotype was seen at least ten times. This rearrangement joins TRBV4-1 to TRBJ2-7, with D perhaps TRBD2 (6 bases). Germline-derived CDR1 and CDR2 are MGHRA and YSYEKL. The CDR3 totals 15 residues. V dropped 1 base and J dropped 4 bases, with 14 bases sitting between them. Here the CDR3 DNA reads TGCGCCAGCAGCCAAGGTTCGATAGCGGTTTACGAGCAGTACTTC. Translating it yields CASSQGSIAVYEQYF.

This chain links TRBV6-9 with TRBJ2-3; maybe TRBD1 (5 bases). V shed 1 base and J shed 1 base, with 6 bases lying between them. The CDR3 is 14 amino acids. CDR1 is MNHGY and CDR2 is SVAAGI in the germline V gene. The CDR3 DNA sequence: TGTGCCAGCAGTTATTTAGGGGGCACAGATACGCAGTATTTT. It translates to CASSYLGGTDTQYF.